This record concerns one T cell receptor (beta chain) sequence. As yet, its antigen is unknown. Assay used: immunoSEQ multiplex PCR; TCRdb lists only in-frame clones, some missing. The sample records 70,000 to 95,000 clones, 80% to 95% being singletons. Germline assignment: CDR1 MDHEN and CDR2 SYDVKM. After removal of 4 bases from V and 5 bases from J, the junction contained 10 bases not matched to a gene. The CDR3 extends over 16 amino acids. This sample stems from a study of T cell responses to AZD1222 COVID-19 vaccine. Study results and limitations: The CD4 TCRs associated with vaccination extended across spike and predominated at 160-218 and 743-854. Unmutated variant regions are reportedly the target of nearly half of TCRs that are spike-specific. Sampled repertoires all dated from after the peak T cell response.

Second-dose intervals of approximately 4 or approximately 12 weeks were pooled. The sequence was collected from an adult who received the AZD1222 COVID-19 vaccine. V and J are TRBV28 and TRBJ2-1; 8 bases are a match to TRBD1. This specimen was peripheral blood, taken 28 days after the second AZD1222 dose. The CDR3 sequence: CASSYDGQGPHNEQFF. The CDR3 DNA follows: TGTGCCAGCAGTTATGACGGACAGGGCCCCCACAATGAGCAGTTCTTC. Full variable domain (rest looked up from reference TRBV28 and TRBJ2-1): DVKVTQSSRYLVKRTGEKVFLECVQDMDHENMFWYRQDPGLGLRLIYFSYDVKMKEKGDIPEGYSVSREKKERFSLILESASTNQTSMYLCASSYDGQGPHNEQFFGPGTRLTVL.